Below are 30 T cell receptor beta chains sequenced from a single sample in a study of radiation and T cells in renal cell carcinoma. Libraries were prepared by immunoSEQ multiplex PCR; TCRdb keeps only in-frame clonotypes and omits some of them. The profile shows approximately 140,000 clones, around 89% of them singletons. The time point is: baseline pretreatment blood. Described treatment: 15 Gy SBRT to primary tumor, nephrectomy 4 weeks later. The sample in question was blood, obtained from a patient whose treatment included radiotherapy and nephrectomy. These receptors originate from a woman aged 70 to 79 with renal cell carcinoma.

The CDR3 DNA reads as TGTGCCTGGAGTTTCTGGACAGGCACCCGCACAGATACGCAGTATTTT. Translated, it gives CAWSFWTGTRTDTQYF. The chain links TRBV30 to TRBJ2-3, with 7 bases lining up with TRBD1. Trimming cost V 2 bases and J 1 base; bases outside gene matches: 9. Looked up from germline, CDR1 is GTSNPN and CDR2 is SVGIG (reference sequence). The CDR3 totals 16 residues. Supplemented by reference TRBV30 and TRBJ2-3, the full variable domain reads SQTIHQWPATLVQPVGSPLSLECTVEGTSNPNLYWYRQAAGRGLQLLFYSVGIGQISSEVPQNLSASRPQDRQFILSSKKLLLSDSGFYLCAWSFWTGTRTDTQYFGPGTRLTVL.

This clone was found a few times. This rearrangement joins TRBV4-3 to TRBJ1-1; D remains unclear. The CDR3 covers 14 residues. The germline V gene has CDR1 LGHNA and CDR2 YSLEER. Deletions cut 0 bases from V and 0 bases from J, with 5 bases between. CDR3 in amino acids: CASSQEGLNTEAFF. In DNA form, the CDR3 reads TGCGCCAGCAGCCAAGAAGGACTGAACACTGAAGCTTTCTTT.

This CDR3 is CASIRGTVNTGELFF. The CDR3 bases are TGTGCCAGTATTCGCGGGACGGTGAACACCGGGGAGCTGTTTTTT. The V call is TRBV19, the J call TRBJ2-2; TRBD2 might be the D (6 bases). The CDR3 contains 15 residues. V lost 7 bases and J 1 base, leaving 13 bases between the germline ends. CDR1 is LNHDA, CDR2 SQIVND, per germline (reference sequence).

The V and J genes are TRBV10-1 and TRBJ1-2, with D maybe TRBD1 (6 bases). The germline CDR1 and CDR2 sequences are WNHNN and SYGVQD (reference sequence). The CDR3 has 16 residues. V was cut by 6 bases and J by 1 base, with 18 bases left in between. CDR3 in DNA: TGCGCCAGCAGGTACTACTGGGGAGGGGGTAACTATGGCTACACCTTC. Translation: CASRYYWGGGNYGYTF.

V and J are TRBV5-1 and TRBJ2-7; 12 positions match TRBD1. V lost 5 bases to trimming and J lost 2 bases; unmatched junction nucleotides: 5. Germline assignment: CDR1 SGHRS and CDR2 YFSETQ. This CDR3 region has 15 residues. In DNA form, the CDR3 reads TGCGCCAGCAGATCGGGACAGGGGGCCCCCTACGAGCAGTACTTC. Translated, it gives CASRSGQGAPYEQYF.

The chain has TRBV19 and TRBJ1-5; no clear D gene. Per the germline V gene, CDR1 is LNHDA and CDR2 is SQIVND (reference sequence). Trimming pared 3 bases from V and 3 bases from J, leaving 12 bases between. This CDR3 has 15 residues. The CDR3 region has the DNA TGTGCCAGTAGTATCCAGGACCAGCCCAATCAGCCCCAGCATTTT. Residues: CASSIQDQPNQPQHF.

This clone was seen just once. The J gene is TRBJ2-1, the V gene TRBV15, with no clear D. Germline CDR1 is LNHNV and CDR2 is YYDKDF (reference sequence). The CDR3 loop spans 13 amino acids. V was cut by 7 bases and J by 5 bases, with 12 bases left in between. The CDR3: CATNSRINNEQFF. Here the CDR3 DNA reads TGTGCCACCAATTCAAGAATTAACAATGAGCAGTTCTTC.

The CDR3 sequence: CATRQGRTSYTQYF. In DNA, the CDR3 is TGTGCCACCCGACAGGGCCGCACTTCATATACGCAGTATTTT. The chain combines TRBV2 with TRBJ2-3, with 7 bases lining up with TRBD1. The germline V gene encodes CDR1 SNHLY and CDR2 FYNNEI. This CDR3 spans 14 amino acids. After removal of 10 bases from V and 7 bases from J, the junction contained 14 bases not matched to a gene.

The J gene is TRBJ1-3, the V gene TRBV5-6, with D possibly matching TRBD1 (5 bases). V lost 4 bases and J lost 2, with 16 bases in between. The CDR3 has 16 residues. Germline V CDR1 and CDR2: SGHDT, YYEEEE. Here the CDR3 DNA reads TGTGCCAGCAGCCCGAAGGGGCAAACCCCTGGAAACACCATATATTTT. This codes for CASSPKGQTPGNTIYF. Complete variable domain (other parts from reference TRBV5-6 and TRBJ1-3): DAGVTQSPTHLIKTRGQQVTLRCSPKSGHDTVSWYQQALGQGPQFIFQYYEEEERQRGNFPDRFSGHQFPNYSSELNVNALLLGDSALYLCASSPKGQTPGNTIYFGEGSWLTVV.

This clone was seen a handful of times. The gene calls are TRBV6-5 and TRBJ2-7; 8 nucleotides agree with TRBD2. The trim removed 5 bases at V and 7 bases at J, leaving 10 bases unmatched. The germline CDR1 and CDR2 sequences are MNHEY and SVGAGI. CDR3 length: 14 residues. CDR3 coding DNA: TGTGCCAGCAGTCGTAGCGGGGAAGAGAGAGAGCAGTACTTC. Its protein is CASSRSGEEREQYF.

The gene calls are TRBV5-3 and TRBJ1-1, with D perhaps matching TRBD1 (6 bases). TRBV5-3 falls under the ORF class, with uncertain function. Trimming removed 1 base from V and 3 bases from J, with 19 bases in between. This CDR3 has 17 amino acids. The CDR3 region is CARSLLCRGSIDTEAFF. DNA for the CDR3: TGTGCCAGAAGCTTGCTGTGCAGGGGTTCTATTGACACTGAAGCTTTCTTT.

In nucleotides, the CDR3 is TGTGCCTGGAGTTCCGACAGACAGTATGGCTACACCTTC. Its protein product is CAWSSDRQYGYTF. The chain has TRBV30 and TRBJ1-2, with D perhaps matching TRBD1 (5 bases). This CDR3 spans 13 amino acids. CDR1 and CDR2 from the germline V gene are GTSNPN and SVGIG (reference sequence). Trimming pared 2 bases from V and 5 bases from J, leaving 12 bases between.

The V call is TRBV9, the J call TRBJ2-7, with D possibly being TRBD2 (6 bases). Trimming removed 0 bases from V and 2 bases from J, with 9 bases in between. The CDR3 runs to 14 residues. Germline lookup yields CDR1 SGDLS and CDR2 YYNGEE. The CDR3 nucleotides are TGTGCCAGCAGCGTAGGGGAGGATCCCTACGAGCAGTACTTC. Amino acids: CASSVGEDPYEQYF.

The V call is TRBV5-1, the J call TRBJ2-7, with a weak D call TRBD1 (7 bases). From germline, CDR1 is SGHRS and CDR2 YFSETQ. The CDR3 consists of 15 residues. V was shortened by 4 bases and J by 2 bases, with 16 bases between the two germline ends. CDR3 protein: CASSADGGQTYEQYF. The CDR3 DNA is TGCGCCAGCAGCGCCGACGGGGGACAGACCTACGAGCAGTACTTC.

This clone was seen more than once but under ten times. The chain has TRBV4-2 and TRBJ1-5, with D hard to call. Trimming pared 0 bases from V and 2 bases from J, leaving 14 bases between. The CDR3 contains 17 residues. The germline V gene encodes CDR1 LGHNA and CDR2 YNFKEQ. The DNA for the CDR3 is TGTGCCAGCAGCCAAGAGACGGCCTTGAGGGGCAATCAGCCCCAGCATTTT. Its protein product is CASSQETALRGNQPQHF.

Only a few counts were recorded for this clone. The chain has TRBV2 and TRBJ1-2; D unclear. Germline V lookup: CDR1 SNHLY, CDR2 FYNNEI. V lost 4 bases and J 4 bases, leaving 4 bases between the germline ends. This CDR3 comprises 11 residues. The CDR3 protein is CASSGGYGYTF. The CDR3 DNA follows: TGTGCCAGCAGTGGGGGCTATGGCTACACCTTC.

This clone occurred a few times. The V call is TRBV20-1, the J call TRBJ1-1; no clear D. The germline V gene encodes CDR1 DFQATT and CDR2 SNEGSKA (reference sequence). V lost 3 bases and J 1 base, leaving 3 bases between the germline ends. CDR3 length equals 11 residues. The CDR3 nucleotides read TGCAGTGCTAGCGCGAACACTGAAGCTTTCTTT. This translates into CSASANTEAFF.

The chain joins TRBV14 to TRBJ2-2; 7 bases line up with TRBD2. This CDR3 has 15 amino acids. From germline, CDR1 is SGHDN and CDR2 FVKESK. V lost 0 bases and J lost 7; bases outside the gene matches: 5. CDR3 sequence: CASSQERTRNGELFF. In DNA, the CDR3 is TGTGCCAGCAGCCAAGAGAGGACTAGGAACGGGGAGCTGTTTTTT.

This clone appeared once. V and J are TRBV5-4 and TRBJ2-2, with D possibly matching TRBD1 (7 bases). The CDR3 runs to 16 residues. Trimming took off 2 bases at V and 2 bases at J, with 13 bases between the two ends. Germline CDR1 and CDR2: SGHNT and YYREEE (reference sequence). For the CDR3, the DNA is TGTGCCAGCAGCTTAGGAGGGGGCATTAACACCGGGGAGCTGTTTTTT. This codes for CASSLGGGINTGELFF.

This sequence joins TRBV6-1 and TRBJ1-1, with D possibly TRBD1 on 6 matching bases. Germline values: CDR1 MNHNS, CDR2 SASEGT. The CDR3 consists of 14 residues. The V gene lost 6 bases and the J gene lost 6 bases, with 17 bases spanning the gap. The CDR3 nucleotides are TGTGCCAGCAGGGACCCCCCCAGGGGCCCTGAAGCTTTCTTT. It yields the protein CASRDPPRGPEAFF.

This clone was observed a few times. The genes are TRBV19 and TRBJ1-1; D is possibly TRBD1 (6 bases). The CDR3 runs 15 residues. V shed 8 bases and J shed 1 base, with 17 bases lying between them. CDR1 LNHDA and CDR2 SQIVND come from the germline V gene (reference sequence). As DNA, the CDR3 is TGTGCCAGTCGGGGGGGCAGGATTGGGAACACTGAAGCTTTCTTT. Its translation: CASRGGRIGNTEAFF.

The rearrangement links TRBV7-2 to TRBJ1-4; D remains ambiguous. Germline V gene sequence: CDR1 SGHTA, CDR2 FQGNSA. The CDR3 loop spans 15 amino acids. The V gene lost 1 base and the J gene lost 3 bases, with 9 bases spanning the gap. For the CDR3, the DNA is TGTGCCAGCAGCTTAGACGGGTTAGCTAATGAAAAACTGTTTTTT. Translation gives CASSLDGLANEKLFF.

The chain joins TRBV21-1 to TRBJ1-5. TRBV21-1 is marked as a pseudogene. This CDR3 spans 18 amino acids. The CDR3 DNA reads TGTGCCAGCAGCAAAGTAGCCATTCTTGGGAGGGGTCATCAGCCCCAGCATTTT. Translating gives CASSKVAILGRGHQPQHF.

The chain joins TRBV9 to TRBJ2-1; no firm D call. This CDR3 region has 15 residues. Germline V gives CDR1 SGDLS, CDR2 YYNGEE. Trimming removed 0 bases at V and 5 bases at J, with 12 bases between. The CDR3 protein is CASSVEVAGHNEQFF. In DNA form, the CDR3 reads TGTGCCAGCAGCGTAGAAGTGGCCGGCCACAATGAGCAGTTCTTC.

The chain carries TRBV30 and TRBJ1-2; no reliable D call. V lost 5 bases and J lost 4, with 11 bases in between. Germline assignment: CDR1 GTSNPN and CDR2 SVGIG (reference sequence). The CDR3 runs to 12 residues. CDR3 sequence: CAWGLLSYGYTF. CDR3 bases: TGTGCCTGGGGCCTTTTAAGCTATGGCTACACCTTC.

The chain uses TRBV2 and TRBJ1-6; D remains unclear. CDR3 size: 13 residues. V lost 6 bases, J lost 7 bases, and 10 bases lay in between. CDR1 and CDR2 (germline): SNHLY, FYNNEI. CDR3 amino acids: CASSQRRNSPLHF. In DNA form, the CDR3 reads TGTGCCAGCAGCCAACGAAGGAATTCACCCCTCCACTTT.

This clone was detected a few times. The V and J genes are TRBV11-3 and TRBJ1-6; D unresolved. The germline V gene has CDR1 SGHNT and CDR2 YENEEA. The CDR3 consists of 14 residues. V was pared by 2 bases and J by 4 bases, with 6 bases between. The CDR3 bases are TGTGCCAGCAGCTTAACAACTTATAATTCACCCCTCCACTTT. Protein product: CASSLTTYNSPLHF.

This rearrangement joins TRBV7-9 to TRBJ2-3; perhaps TRBD2 as D (7 bases). The ends were cut back, 6 bases at V and 4 bases at J, with 17 bases in the middle. Germline CDR1 is SEHNR and CDR2 is FQNEAQ (reference sequence). The CDR3 totals 15 residues. In DNA, the CDR3 is TGTGCCAGCAGTAGGAGGGGGGGCGAACCAGATACGCAGTATTTT. This encodes CASSRRGGEPDTQYF. The variable domain in full, completed from reference TRBV7-9 and TRBJ2-3, reads DTGVSQNPRHKITKRGQNVTFRCDPISEHNRLYWYRQTLGQGPEFLTYFQNEAQLEKSRLLSDRFSAERPKGSFSTLEIQRTEQGDSAMYLCASSRRGGEPDTQYFGPGTRLTVL.

This chain uses TRBV5-1 with TRBJ2-5; D uncertain. V shed 4 bases and J shed 5 bases, with 18 bases lying between them. The germline gives CDR1 SGHRS, CDR2 YFSETQ. This CDR3 region has 15 residues. The CDR3 nucleotides are TGCGCCAGCAGCCTTGAGACGCCTCTGATTGAGACCCAGTACTTC. This translates into CASSLETPLIETQYF.

This clone was observed a single time. The chain employs TRBV30 and TRBJ2-1; 13 positions match TRBD2. The CDR3 sequence is 18 residues long. Trimming at V came to 3 bases and at J to 0 bases, leaving 8 bases not matched to a gene. Per germline, CDR1 GTSNPN and CDR2 SVGIG (reference sequence). The chain's CDR3 is CAWRRLAGGSSSYNEQFF. For the CDR3, the DNA is TGTGCCTGGAGGAGACTAGCGGGGGGCTCTAGCTCCTACAATGAGCAGTTCTTC. The full variable domain, in which reference TRBV30 and TRBJ2-1 provide the parts outside the CDR3, is SQTIHQWPATLVQPVGSPLSLECTVEGTSNPNLYWYRQAAGRGLQLLFYSVGIGQISSEVPQNLSASRPQDRQFILSSKKLLLSDSGFYLCAWRRLAGGSSSYNEQFFGPGTRLTVL.